Below, 9 T cell receptor beta chains from the same sample are listed, as sequenced in a study of CD8+CD57+ T cells in acquired aplastic anemia (dated by TCRdb to the late 2010s). Patients chosen for sequencing had shown expansion of CD8+CD57+ cells by flow cytometry. Sequencing was carried out with an Illumina HiSeq 2000. Genomic DNA served as template for TCR beta VDJ combination and CDR3 sequence profiling. TCRdb handled the public reads itself, with Q25 trimming in fastp and clone calling in MiXCR, and kept productive beta chains. Entries are consolidated by CDR3 protein sequence, retaining the most common genes and DNA. A total of 150,000 to 160,000 distinct CDR3 sequences appear in this sample, approximately 52% of them only once. Approximately 12% of the sample is taken by the ten largest. The sample was sorted CD4+, CD8+, or CD8+CD57+ T cells (not recorded which) from PBMCs. These receptors originate from a human donor with aplastic anemia.

The chain is built from TRBV13 and TRBJ2-7, with 12 bases that match TRBD1. The germline V gene encodes CDR1 PRHDT and CDR2 FYEKMQ (reference sequence). With 5 bases clipped from V and 5 bases from J, the junction kept 4 bases outside the gene matches. The CDR3 consists of 14 residues. The CDR3 bases are TGTGCCAGCAGCACCGGGACAGGGGGCAACGAGCAGTACTTC. As protein: CASSTGTGGNEQYF.

As for this clonotype: One end of the junction is discordant with germline, which a read error may explain. This chain connects TRBV5-6 to TRBJ2-2; the D gene is possibly TRBD2 (5 bases). Looked up from germline, CDR1 is SGHDT and CDR2 is YYEEEE. The CDR3 is 14 amino acids. The CDR3 sequence is CASSLVGSTGELFF. In nucleotides, the CDR3 is TGTGCCAGCAGCTTGGTAGGGAGCACCGGGGAGCTGTTCTTT.

This clonotype appeared many times. This chain connects TRBV20-1 to TRBJ1-5, with 8 bases that match TRBD1. V lost 3 bases, J lost 3 bases, and 19 bases stayed unmatched. Germline V CDR1 and CDR2: DFQATT, SNEGSKA (reference sequence). The CDR3 totals 19 residues. DNA of the CDR3: TGCAGTGCTAGGGGTCCGGACGGGGGACAGGAACCTTCCAATCAGCCCCAGCATTTT. It encodes CSARGPDGGQEPSNQPQHF.

With regard to this clonotype: A single base separates this from a much larger clone, so it may be a read error. The rearrangement uses TRBV5-1 and TRBJ2-1; D possibly corresponds to TRBD1 (5 bases). Germline V gene sequence: CDR1 SGHRS, CDR2 YFSETQ. CDR3 length: 14 residues. With 1 base removed from V and 5 bases from J, the gap between germline ends came to 10 bases. This CDR3 is CASSLWGKNNEQFF. The DNA of the CDR3 is TGCGCCAGCAGCTTGTGGGGCAAAAACAATGAGCAGTTCTTC.

The chain couples TRBV24-1 to TRBJ2-1, with D maybe TRBD2 (5 bases). This CDR3 is 14 amino acids long. Looked up from germline, CDR1 is KGHDR and CDR2 is SFDVKD. Trimming pared 2 bases from V and 7 bases from J, leaving 11 bases between. CDR3 coding DNA: TGTGCCACCAGTGATTCGTGGGGAGTGAATGAGCAGTTCTTC. Residues: CATSDSWGVNEQFF.

This clonotype was detected ten times or more. This chain connects TRBV29-1 to TRBJ2-3, with 7 bases that match TRBD1. The junction had 1 base not matched to a gene; V was cut back by 3 bases and J by 4 bases. This CDR3 spans 12 amino acids. CDR1 and CDR2 from the germline V gene are SQVTM and ANQGSEA. Here the CDR3 DNA reads TGCAGCGTTGAGCAGGGGGCAGATACGCAGTATTTT. Its translation is CSVEQGADTQYF.

This clonotype occurred many times. The gene calls are TRBV11-2 and TRBJ1-2, with TRBD1 identical over 10 bases. CDR3 length equals 14 residues. Germline CDR1 and CDR2: SGHAT and FQNNGV. The J segment lost 4 bases and the V segment lost 6 bases, leaving 5 bases of the junction unmatched. CDR3 amino acids: CASRGDRGGYGYTF. The DNA of the CDR3 is TGTGCCAGCAGAGGGGACAGGGGTGGCTATGGCTACACCTTC.

In its sample, this clonotype was seen many times. This chain connects TRBV13 to TRBJ2-3; D remains ambiguous. Trimming left V 5 bases short and J 9 bases short, with 15 bases between. Germline assignment: CDR1 PRHDT and CDR2 FYEKMQ (reference sequence). The CDR3 is 13 amino acids. In DNA, the CDR3 is TGTGCCAGCAGCCATCCGCCCGATGGCACGCAGTATTTT. It codes for CASSHPPDGTQYF.

V gene TRBV24-1 combines with J gene TRBJ2-3; 11 nucleotides agree with TRBD2. V lost 1 base to trimming and J lost 2 bases; unmatched junction nucleotides: 4. Germline-derived CDR1 and CDR2 are KGHDR and SFDVKD. The CDR3 has 17 residues. DNA for the CDR3: TGTGCCACCAGTGATTTTTGGACTAGCGGGTCCACAGATACGCAGTATTTT. Its translation is CATSDFWTSGSTDTQYF.